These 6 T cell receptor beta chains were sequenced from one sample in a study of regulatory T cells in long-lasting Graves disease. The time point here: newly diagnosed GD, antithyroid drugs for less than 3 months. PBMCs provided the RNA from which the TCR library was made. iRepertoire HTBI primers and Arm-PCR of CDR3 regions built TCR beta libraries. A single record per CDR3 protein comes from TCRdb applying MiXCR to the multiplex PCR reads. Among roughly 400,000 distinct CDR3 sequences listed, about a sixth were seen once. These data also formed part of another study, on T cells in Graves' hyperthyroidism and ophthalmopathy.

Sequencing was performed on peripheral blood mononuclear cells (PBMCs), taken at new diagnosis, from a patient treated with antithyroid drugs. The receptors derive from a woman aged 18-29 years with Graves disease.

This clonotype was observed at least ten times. The CDR3 nucleotides read TGTGCCAGCAGCTTAAGCAGGGCGCGGGAGACCCAGTACTTC. Residues: CASSLSRARETQYF. The V gene is TRBV7-9, the J gene TRBJ2-5; weak D call: TRBD1 (5 bases). V lost 2 bases, J lost 5 bases, and 12 bases lay in between. Looked up from germline, CDR1 is SEHNR and CDR2 is FQNEAQ (reference sequence). The CDR3 totals 14 residues. Based on the CDR3 plus reference TRBV7-9 and TRBJ2-5, the full variable domain is DTGVSQNPRHKITKRGQNVTFRCDPISEHNRLYWYRQTLGQGPEFLTYFQNEAQLEKSRLLSDRFSAERPKGSFSTLEIQRTEQGDSAMYLCASSLSRARETQYFGPGTRLLVL.

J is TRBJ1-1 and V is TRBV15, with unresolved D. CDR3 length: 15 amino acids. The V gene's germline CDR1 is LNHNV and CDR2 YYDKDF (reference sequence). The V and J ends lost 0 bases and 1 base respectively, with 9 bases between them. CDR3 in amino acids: CATSRDRAPNTEAFF. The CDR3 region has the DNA TGTGCCACCAGCAGAGATAGAGCCCCGAACACTGAAGCTTTCTTT. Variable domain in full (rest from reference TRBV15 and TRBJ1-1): DAMVIQNPRYQVTQFGKPVTLSCSQTLNHNVMYWYQQKSSQAPKLLFHYYDKDFNNEADTPDNFQSRRPNTSFCFLDIRSPGLGDTAMYLCATSRDRAPNTEAFFGQGTRLTVV.

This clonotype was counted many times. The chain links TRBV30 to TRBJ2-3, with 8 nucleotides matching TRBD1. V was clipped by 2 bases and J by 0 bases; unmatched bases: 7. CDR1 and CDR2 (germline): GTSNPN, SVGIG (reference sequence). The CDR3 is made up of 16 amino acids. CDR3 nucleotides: TGTGCCTGGAGTCACGACAGGGGATCTAGCACAGATACGCAGTATTTT. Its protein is CAWSHDRGSSTDTQYF.

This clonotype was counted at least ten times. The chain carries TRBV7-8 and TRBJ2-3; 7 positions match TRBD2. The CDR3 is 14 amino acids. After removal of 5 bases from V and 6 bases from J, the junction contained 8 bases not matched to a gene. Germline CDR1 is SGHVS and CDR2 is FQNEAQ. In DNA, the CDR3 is TGTGCCAGCAGCGAGAGTTCCGGGAGGGATACGCAGTATTTT. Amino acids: CASSESSGRDTQYF.

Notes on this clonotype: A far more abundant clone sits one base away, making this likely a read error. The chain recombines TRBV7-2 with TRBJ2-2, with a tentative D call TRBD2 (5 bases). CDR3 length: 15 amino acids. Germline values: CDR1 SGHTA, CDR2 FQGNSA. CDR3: CASSLVRTNTGEPFF. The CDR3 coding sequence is TGTGCCAGCAGCTTAGTCCGTACTAACACCGGGGAGCCGTTTTTT.

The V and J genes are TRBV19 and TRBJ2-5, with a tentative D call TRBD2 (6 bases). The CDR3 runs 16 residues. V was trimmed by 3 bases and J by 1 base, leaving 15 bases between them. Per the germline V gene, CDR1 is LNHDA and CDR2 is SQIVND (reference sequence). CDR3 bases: TGTGCCAGTAGTATTTCCGGGAGAGGGTTCCAAGAGACCCAGTACTTC. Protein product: CASSISGRGFQETQYF.